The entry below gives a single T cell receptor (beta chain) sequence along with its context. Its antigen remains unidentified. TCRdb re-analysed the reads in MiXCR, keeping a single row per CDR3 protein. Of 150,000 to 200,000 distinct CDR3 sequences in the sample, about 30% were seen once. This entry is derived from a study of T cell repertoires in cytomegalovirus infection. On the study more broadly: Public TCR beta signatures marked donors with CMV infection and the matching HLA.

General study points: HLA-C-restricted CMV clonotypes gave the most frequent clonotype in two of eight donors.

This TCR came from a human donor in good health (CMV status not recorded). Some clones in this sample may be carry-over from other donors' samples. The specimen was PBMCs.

CDR3 amino acids: CASSLSAGGANVLTF. The CDR3 nucleotides are TGTGCCAGCAGTTTATCAGCGGGGGGGGCCAACGTCCTGACTTTC. The chain has TRBV27 and TRBJ2-6; 7 nucleotides align to TRBD2. Germline values: CDR1 MNHEY, CDR2 SMNVEV (reference sequence). J lost 4 bases, V lost 0 bases, and 0 bases had no gene match. The CDR3 extends over 15 amino acids. Supplemented by reference TRBV27 and TRBJ2-6, the full variable domain reads EAQVTQNPRYLITVTGKKLTVTCSQNMNHEYMSWYRQDPGLGLRQIYYSMNVEVTDKGDVPEGYKVSRKEKRNFPLILESPSPNQTSLYFCASSLSAGGANVLTFGAGSRLTVL.